This T cell receptor beta chain derives from a study of blood T cells in healthy people across ages. The donors, all healthy, were Caucasians living in Russia, aged about 6 to 90. Next came a second PCR, run for roughly 6 to 11 cycles, which used a sample-barcoded 5' primer along with a J-beta primer mix. TCRdb called the 5' RACE reads again in MiXCR, with one record for every CDR3 protein. The sample has about 1.7 million distinct CDR3 sequences, 28% seen once. This clonotype was counted at least ten times. This receptor was taken from a young woman in good health. Sequencing input: blood.

The CDR3 sequence is CSADRTRWENTQYF. The CDR3 nucleotides are TGCAGTGCTGACCGGACACGTTGGGAGAATACGCAGTATTTT. The chain is built from TRBV20-1 and TRBJ2-3; the D gene could be TRBD1 or TRBD2 (5 bases each). This CDR3 comprises 14 residues. From germline, CDR1 is DFQATT and CDR2 SNEGSKA (reference sequence). V was clipped by 5 bases and J by 7 bases, with 19 bases between them.